The clone carrying this T cell receptor (beta chain) was recorded a few times. Trimming stripped 2 bases from V and 4 bases from J, with 22 bases between. Germline CDR1 and CDR2: SGHRS and YFSETQ. The CDR3 has 17 residues. This record comes from a study of T cells after yellow fever vaccination. TCRdb independently ran MiXCR on the 5' RACE reads; one entry per CDR3 protein. The sample holds around 600,000 distinct CDR3 sequences, more than 9% seen once. Specimen: PBMCs, collected on the day of the yellow fever booster vaccination. The receptor was isolated from a young man who received the YFV17D yellow fever vaccine. This chain joins TRBV5-1 and TRBJ2-7, with D perhaps TRBD1 (6 bases). The CDR3 nucleotides are TGCGCCAGCAGCTTCCTTTTTACCGGGACAAGCCCGTACGAGCAGTACTTC. This encodes CASSFLFTGTSPYEQYF.